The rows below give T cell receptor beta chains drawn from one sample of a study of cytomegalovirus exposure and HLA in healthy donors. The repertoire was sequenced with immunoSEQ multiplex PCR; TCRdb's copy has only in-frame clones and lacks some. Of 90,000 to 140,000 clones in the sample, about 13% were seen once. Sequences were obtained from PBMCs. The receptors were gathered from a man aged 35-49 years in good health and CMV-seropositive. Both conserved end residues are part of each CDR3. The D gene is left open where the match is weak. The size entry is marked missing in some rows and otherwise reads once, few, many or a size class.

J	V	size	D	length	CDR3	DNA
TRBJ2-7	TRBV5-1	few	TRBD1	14	CASSSGQGDYEQYF	TGCGCCAGCAGCTCGGGACAGGGTGACTACGAGCAGTACTTC
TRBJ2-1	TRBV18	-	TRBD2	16	CASSPNAAGTYNEQFF	TGTGCCAGCTCACCAAACGCAGCGGGAACCTACAATGAGCAGTTCTTC
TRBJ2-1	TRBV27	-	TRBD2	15	CASSPLGAGVHEQFF	TGTGCCAGCAGTCCGCTCGGAGCGGGAGTACATGAGCAGTTCTTC
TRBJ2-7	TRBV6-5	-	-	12	CASSPGHREQYF	TGTGCCAGCAGTCCGGGACACCGCGAGCAGTACTTC
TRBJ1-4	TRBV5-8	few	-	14	CASSLAGNNEKLFF	TGTGCCAGCAGCTTGGCGGGAAATAATGAAAAACTGTTTTTT
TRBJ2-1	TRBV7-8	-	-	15	CASSSLRGTNNEQFF	TGTGCCAGCAGCTCCCTCCGGGGGACCAACAATGAGCAGTTCTTC
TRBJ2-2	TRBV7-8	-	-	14	CASSLAEGPGELFF	TGTGCCAGCAGCTTAGCGGAGGGACCCGGGGAGCTGTTTTTT
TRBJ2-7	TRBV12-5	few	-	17	CASGLPLRSRRIYEQYF	TGTGCTAGTGGTTTGCCCCTTCGGAGCCGGCGGATCTACGAGCAGTACTTC
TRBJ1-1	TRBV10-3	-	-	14	CAISELQGDTEAFF	TGTGCCATCAGTGAGCTACAGGGAGACACTGAAGCTTTCTTT
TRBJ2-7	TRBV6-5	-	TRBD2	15	CASSSRLAGNYEQYF	TGTGCCAGCAGTTCACGACTAGCGGGGAACTACGAGCAGTACTTC
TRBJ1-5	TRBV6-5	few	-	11	CASGARGAQHF	TGTGCCAGCGGTGCTCGGGGGGCCCAGCATTTT
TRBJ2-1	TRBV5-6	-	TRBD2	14	CASSSGLAGGEQFF	TGTGCCAGCAGCTCCGGACTAGCGGGAGGGGAGCAGTTCTTC
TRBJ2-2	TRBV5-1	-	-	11	CASSLQSELFF	TGCGCCAGCAGCTTACAGTCGGAGCTGTTTTTT
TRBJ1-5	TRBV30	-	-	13	CAWAQGGNQPQHF	TGTGCCTGGGCCCAAGGGGGAAATCAGCCCCAGCATTTT
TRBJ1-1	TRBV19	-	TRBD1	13	CASIPLGQGKAFF	TGTGCCAGTATCCCTTTAGGACAGGGGAAGGCTTTCTTT
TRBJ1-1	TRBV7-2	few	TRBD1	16	CASSPHLGQGNTEAFF	TGTGCCAGCAGCCCCCATCTGGGACAGGGGAACACTGAAGCTTTCTTT
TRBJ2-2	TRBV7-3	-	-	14	CASSIRQNTGELFF	TGTGCCAGCAGCATCCGACAGAACACCGGGGAGCTGTTTTTT
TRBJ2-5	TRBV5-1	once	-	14	CASSYGRGMETQYF	TGCGCCAGCAGCTACGGACGGGGGATGGAGACCCAGTACTTC
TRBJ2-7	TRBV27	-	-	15	CASSLRGPARYEQYF	TGTGCCAGCAGTTTGAGAGGTCCAGCCCGCTACGAGCAGTACTTC
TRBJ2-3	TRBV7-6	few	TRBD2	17	CASSFIASGSFTDTQYF	TGTGCCAGCAGCTTTATCGCTAGCGGGAGTTTTACAGATACGCAGTATTTT
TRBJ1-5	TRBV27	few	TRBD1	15	CASSKGTGGHQPQHF	TGTGCCAGCAGTAAGGGGACAGGGGGCCATCAGCCCCAGCATTTT
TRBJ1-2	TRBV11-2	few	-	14	CASSLSSQDYGYTF	TGTGCCAGCAGCTTATCGTCCCAGGACTATGGCTACACCTTC
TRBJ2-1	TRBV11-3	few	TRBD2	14	CASSSLVGRGGQFF	TGTGCCAGCAGCTCCTTAGTTGGGCGGGGGGGGCAGTTCTTC
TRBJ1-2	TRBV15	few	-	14	CATSKTLGVSGYTF	TGTGCCACCAGCAAAACTTTAGGGGTTAGCGGCTACACCTTC
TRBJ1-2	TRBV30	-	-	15	CAWTFRGLPNYGYTF	TGTGCCTGGACCTTCAGGGGATTGCCTAACTATGGCTACACCTTC
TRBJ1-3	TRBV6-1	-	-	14	CASSLDTTGNTIYF	TGTGCCAGCAGCCTCGACACGACTGGAAACACCATATATTTT
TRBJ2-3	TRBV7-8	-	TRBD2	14	CASTWREETDTQYF	TGTGCCAGCACCTGGCGGGAGGAGACAGATACGCAGTATTTT
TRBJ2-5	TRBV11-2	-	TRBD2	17	CASSNHRVGRARETQYF	TGTGCCAGCAGCAACCACCGGGTCGGGAGGGCCCGAGAGACCCAGTACTTC
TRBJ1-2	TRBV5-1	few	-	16	CASSLVQASRNYGYTF	TGCGCCAGCAGCTTGGTACAGGCGTCGAGGAACTATGGCTACACCTTC
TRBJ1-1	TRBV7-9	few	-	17	CASSQPSPWWLNTEAFF	TGTGCCAGCAGTCAACCCTCCCCATGGTGGCTGAACACTGAAGCTTTCTTT
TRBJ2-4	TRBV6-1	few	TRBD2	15	CASSEAGGPQNIQYF	TGTGCCAGCAGTGAAGCGGGAGGGCCTCAAAACATTCAGTACTTC